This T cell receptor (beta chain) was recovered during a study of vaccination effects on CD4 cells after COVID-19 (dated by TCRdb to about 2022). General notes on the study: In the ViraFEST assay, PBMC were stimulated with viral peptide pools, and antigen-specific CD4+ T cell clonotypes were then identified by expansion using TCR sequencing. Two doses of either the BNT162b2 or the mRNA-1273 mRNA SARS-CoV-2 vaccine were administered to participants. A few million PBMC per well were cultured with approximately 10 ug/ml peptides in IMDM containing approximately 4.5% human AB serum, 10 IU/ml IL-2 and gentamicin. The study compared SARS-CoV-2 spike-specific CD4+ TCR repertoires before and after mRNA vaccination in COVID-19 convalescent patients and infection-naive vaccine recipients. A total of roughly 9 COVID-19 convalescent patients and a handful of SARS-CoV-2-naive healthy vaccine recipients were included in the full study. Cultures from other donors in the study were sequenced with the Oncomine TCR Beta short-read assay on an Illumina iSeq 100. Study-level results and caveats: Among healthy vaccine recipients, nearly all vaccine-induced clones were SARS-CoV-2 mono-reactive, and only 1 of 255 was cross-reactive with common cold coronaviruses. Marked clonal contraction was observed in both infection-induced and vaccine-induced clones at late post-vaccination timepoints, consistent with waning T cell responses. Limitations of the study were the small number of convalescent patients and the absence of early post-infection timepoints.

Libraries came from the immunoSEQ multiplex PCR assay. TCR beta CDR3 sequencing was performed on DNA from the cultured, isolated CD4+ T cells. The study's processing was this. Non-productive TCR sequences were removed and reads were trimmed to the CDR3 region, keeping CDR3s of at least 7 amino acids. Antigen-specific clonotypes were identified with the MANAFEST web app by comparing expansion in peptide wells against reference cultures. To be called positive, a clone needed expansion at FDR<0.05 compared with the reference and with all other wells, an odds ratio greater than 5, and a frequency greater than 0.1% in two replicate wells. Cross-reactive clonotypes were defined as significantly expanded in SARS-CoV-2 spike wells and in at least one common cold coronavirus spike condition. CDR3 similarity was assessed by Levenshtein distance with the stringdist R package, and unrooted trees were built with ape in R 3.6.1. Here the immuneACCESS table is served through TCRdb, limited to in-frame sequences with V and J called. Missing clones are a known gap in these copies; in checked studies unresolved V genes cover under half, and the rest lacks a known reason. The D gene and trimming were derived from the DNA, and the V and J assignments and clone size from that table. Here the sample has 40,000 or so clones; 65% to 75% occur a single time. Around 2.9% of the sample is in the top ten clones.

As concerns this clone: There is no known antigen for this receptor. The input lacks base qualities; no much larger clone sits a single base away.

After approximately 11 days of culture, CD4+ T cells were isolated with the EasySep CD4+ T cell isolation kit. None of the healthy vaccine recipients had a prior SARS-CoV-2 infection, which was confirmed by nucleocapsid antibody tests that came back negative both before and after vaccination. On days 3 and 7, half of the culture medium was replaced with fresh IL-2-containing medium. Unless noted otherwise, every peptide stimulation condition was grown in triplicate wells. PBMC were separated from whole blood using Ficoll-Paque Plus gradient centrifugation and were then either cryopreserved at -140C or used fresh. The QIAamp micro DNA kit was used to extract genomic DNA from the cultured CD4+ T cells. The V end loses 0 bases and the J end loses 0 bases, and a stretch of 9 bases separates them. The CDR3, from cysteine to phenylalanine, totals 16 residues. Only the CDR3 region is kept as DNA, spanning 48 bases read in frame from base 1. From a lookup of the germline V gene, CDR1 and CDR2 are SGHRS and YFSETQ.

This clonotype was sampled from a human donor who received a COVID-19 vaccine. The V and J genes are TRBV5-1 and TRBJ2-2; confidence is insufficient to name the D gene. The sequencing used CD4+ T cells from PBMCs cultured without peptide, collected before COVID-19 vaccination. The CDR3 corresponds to CASSLVVRSNTGELFF. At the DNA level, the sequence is TGCGCCAGCAGCTTGGTCGTCAGGTCGAACACCGGGGAGCTGTTTTTT.